A selection of T cell receptor beta chains follows, all from one sample in a study of T cell clonotyping in hematopoietic cell transplantation. Clones were sequenced by immunoSEQ multiplex PCR, and TCRdb holds only the in-frame ones, with some missing. The table shows about 13,000 clones, with 75% to 90% occurring only once. Sequencing was performed on peripheral blood mononuclear cells, taken before stem cell transplant. The receptors shown here come from a man aged 60-69 years with acute myeloid leukemia. Some clones in this sample may be carry-over from other donors' samples. Both conserved end residues are part of each CDR3. The D gene is left open where the match is weak.

D: TRBD1
V: TRBV7-6
J: TRBJ1-1
DNA: TGTGCCAGCAGCTCTAGAGGGACAGGGGACACTGAAGCTTTCTTT
CDR3: CASSSRGTGDTEAFF

D: NA
V: TRBV6-1
J: TRBJ1-4
DNA: TGTGCCAGCAGTGTTTCTGGGGGAAATGAAAAACTGTTTTTT
CDR3: CASSVSGGNEKLFF

D: TRBD2
V: TRBV7-2
J: TRBJ2-5
DNA: TGTGCCAGCAGCATATTAGCGGGCTGGGAGACCCAGTACTTC
CDR3: CASSILAGWETQYF

D: NA
V: TRBV1
J: TRBJ2-3
DNA: TGCACCAGCAGCCAAGCCTGGGAGAGGGGCGGGGGGTTCCCCGGGGGCACAGATACGCAGTATTTT
CDR3: CTSSQAWERGGGFPGGTDTQYF

D: NA
V: TRBV6-5
J: TRBJ2-3
DNA: TGTGCCAGCAAGGGTCCTGAGCACACAGATACGCAGTATTTT
CDR3: CASKGPEHTDTQYF

D: TRBD1
V: TRBV5-6
J: TRBJ1-2
DNA: TGTGCCAGCAGGGGACAGGGAAGTAACTATGGCTACACCTTC
CDR3: CASRGQGSNYGYTF

D: TRBD2
V: TRBV9
J: TRBJ2-7
DNA: TGTGCCAGCAGCGAGGGACTAGCGGCCTACGAGCAGTACTTC
CDR3: CASSEGLAAYEQYF

D: NA
V: TRBV4-1
J: TRBJ1-5
DNA: TGCGCCAGCAGCCAAGACAGGGCTGGAGAGCCCCAGCATTTT
CDR3: CASSQDRAGEPQHF

D: TRBD1
V: TRBV6-5
J: TRBJ1-2
DNA: TGTGCCAGCAGGGAGACAGGGGGCGTTAACTATGGCTACACCTTC
CDR3: CASRETGGVNYGYTF

D: TRBD2
V: TRBV4-3
J: TRBJ2-1
DNA: TGCGCCAGCAGCCAAGATCCCGGGGGGGCCAGCTCCTACAATGAGCAGTTCTTC
CDR3: CASSQDPGGASSYNEQFF

D: NA
V: TRBV11-2
J: TRBJ2-7
DNA: TGTGCCAGCAGCCATAGGGGGGTTAGGACACCGGTACCGAACTACGAGCAGTACTTC
CDR3: CASSHRGVRTPVPNYEQYF

D: NA
V: TRBV5-6
J: TRBJ1-1
DNA: TGTGCCAGCAGCTTCTCGGGAAACACTGAAGCTTTCTTT
CDR3: CASSFSGNTEAFF

D: NA
V: TRBV30
J: TRBJ1-1
DNA: TGTGCCTGGAGTGTTGGAGACGGCACTGAAGCTTTCTTT
CDR3: CAWSVGDGTEAFF